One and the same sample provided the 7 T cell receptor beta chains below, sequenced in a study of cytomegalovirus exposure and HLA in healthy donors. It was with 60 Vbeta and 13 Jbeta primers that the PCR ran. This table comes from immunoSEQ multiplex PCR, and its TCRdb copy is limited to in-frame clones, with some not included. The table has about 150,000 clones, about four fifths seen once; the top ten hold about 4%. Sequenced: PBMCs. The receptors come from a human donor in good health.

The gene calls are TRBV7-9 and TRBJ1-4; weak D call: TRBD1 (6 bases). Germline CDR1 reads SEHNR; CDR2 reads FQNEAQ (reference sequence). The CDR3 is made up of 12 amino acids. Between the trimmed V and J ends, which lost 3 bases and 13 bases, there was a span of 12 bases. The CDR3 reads CASSFDTGSLFF. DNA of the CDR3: TGTGCCAGCAGCTTCGACACAGGGTCACTGTTTTTT.

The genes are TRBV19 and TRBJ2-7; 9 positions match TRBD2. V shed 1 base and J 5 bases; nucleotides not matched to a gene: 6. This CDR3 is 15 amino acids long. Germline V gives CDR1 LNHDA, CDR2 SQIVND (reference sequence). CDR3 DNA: TGTGCCAGTAGTATAGTAGCGGGAGTAGGCGACGAGCAGTACTTC. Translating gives CASSIVAGVGDEQYF.

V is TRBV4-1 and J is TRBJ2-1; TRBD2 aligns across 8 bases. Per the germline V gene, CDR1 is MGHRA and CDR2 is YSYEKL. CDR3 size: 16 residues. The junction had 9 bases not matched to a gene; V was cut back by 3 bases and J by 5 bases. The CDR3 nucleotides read TGCGCCAGCAGCCAGCCAACGCGGGGGGCAAACAATGAGCAGTTCTTC. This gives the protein CASSQPTRGANNEQFF.

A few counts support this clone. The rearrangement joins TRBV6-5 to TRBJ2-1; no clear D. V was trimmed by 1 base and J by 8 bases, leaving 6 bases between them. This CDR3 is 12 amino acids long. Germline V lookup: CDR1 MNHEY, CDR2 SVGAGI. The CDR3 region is CASSYFSDEQFF. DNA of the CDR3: TGTGCCAGCAGTTACTTCTCGGATGAGCAGTTCTTC.

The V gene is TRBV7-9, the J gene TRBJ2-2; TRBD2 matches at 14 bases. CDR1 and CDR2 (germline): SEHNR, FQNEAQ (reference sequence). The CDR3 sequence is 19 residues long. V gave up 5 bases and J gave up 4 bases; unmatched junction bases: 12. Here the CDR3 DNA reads TGTGCCAGCAGCGCCAAGGGACTAGCGGGGGAGCTCGGCACCGGGGAGCTGTTTTTT. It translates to CASSAKGLAGELGTGELFF.

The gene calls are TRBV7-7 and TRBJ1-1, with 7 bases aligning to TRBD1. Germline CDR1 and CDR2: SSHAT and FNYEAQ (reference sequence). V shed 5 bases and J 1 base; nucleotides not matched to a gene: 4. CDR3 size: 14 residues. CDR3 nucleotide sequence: TGTGCCAGCAGCGACGGACAGGCGAACACTGAAGCTTTCTTT. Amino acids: CASSDGQANTEAFF. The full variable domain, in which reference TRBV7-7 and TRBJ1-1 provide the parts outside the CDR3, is GAGVSQSPRYKVTKRGQDVTLRCDPISSHATLYWYQQALGQGPEFLTYFNYEAQPDKSGLPSDRFSAERPEGSISTLTIQRTEQRDSAMYRCASSDGQANTEAFFGQGTRLTVV.

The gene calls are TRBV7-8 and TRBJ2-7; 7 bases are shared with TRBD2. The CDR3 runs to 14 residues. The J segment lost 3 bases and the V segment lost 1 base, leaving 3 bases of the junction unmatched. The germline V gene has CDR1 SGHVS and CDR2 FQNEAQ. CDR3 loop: CASSLGSSGYEQYF. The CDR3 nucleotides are TGTGCCAGCAGCTTAGGTTCTAGCGGCTACGAGCAGTACTTC. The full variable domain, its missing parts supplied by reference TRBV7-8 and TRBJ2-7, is GAGVSQSPRYKVAKRGQDVALRCDPISGHVSLFWYQQALGQGPEFLTYFQNEAQLDKSGLPSDRFFAERPEGSVSTLKIQRTQQEDSAVYLCASSLGSSGYEQYFGPGTRLTVT.